Following are 6 T cell receptor beta chains from one sample sequenced in a study of blood T cell repertoires in COVID-19. Assay used: immunoSEQ multiplex PCR; TCRdb lists only in-frame clones, some missing. The sample carries 45,000 to 60,000 clones, 91% recorded once. Sequenced sample: peripheral blood. The receptors originated from a man between 65 and 85 years old with active COVID-19.

The CDR3 is CASSPGLAGGLNEQFF. The CDR3 DNA reads as TGTGCCAGCAGCCCCGGACTAGCGGGGGGGCTGAATGAGCAGTTCTTC. This chain joins TRBV3-1 (or the pseudogene TRBV3-2) and TRBJ2-1; 15 bases map to TRBD2. Germline CDR1 is LGHDT and CDR2 is YNNKEL (reference sequence). The ends lost 4 bases at V and 7 bases at J; junction bases unmatched: 5. The CDR3 has 16 amino acids.

As for this clone: Other DNA sequences of this sample code for an identical CDR3. This sequence joins TRBV19 and TRBJ2-2; D gene ambiguous. The CDR3 is made up of 11 amino acids. Germline V gene data show CDR1 as LNHDA and CDR2 as SQIVND (reference sequence). The germline V and J ends were trimmed by 6 bases and 8 bases, with 7 bases remaining between them. CDR3 protein: CASRWAGELFF. The CDR3 region has the DNA TGTGCCAGTAGATGGGCAGGGGAGCTGTTTTTT.

The chain uses TRBV20-1 and TRBJ2-5; D remains unclear. V lost 3 bases, J lost 4 bases, and 12 bases lay in between. Per the germline V gene, CDR1 is DFQATT and CDR2 is SNEGSKA (reference sequence). CDR3 length: 13 residues. CDR3 in DNA: TGCAGTGCTAGTGGTTCCAACGGAGAGACCCAGTACTTC. This translates into CSASGSNGETQYF.

The chain carries TRBV5-1 and TRBJ2-1; D is possibly TRBD2 (6 bases). Germline-derived CDR1 and CDR2 are SGHRS and YFSETQ. With 4 bases removed from V and 9 bases from J, the gap between germline ends came to 17 bases. CDR3 length: 14 residues. This CDR3 is CASSLWGEAREQFF. The CDR3 bases are TGCGCCAGCAGCCTATGGGGGGAGGCCCGTGAGCAGTTCTTC.

By sample share, this clone is medium-sized (0.01 to 0.1%). Written as DNA, the CDR3 is TGTGCCAGTAGTATGGGGGGCTCCTATAATTCACCCCTCCACTTT. Its protein is CASSMGGSYNSPLHF. This sequence joins TRBV19 and TRBJ1-6, with D possibly being TRBD1 (5 bases). The CDR3 runs to 15 residues. Deletions cut 3 bases from V and 0 bases from J, with 6 bases between. Germline values: CDR1 LNHDA, CDR2 SQIVND (reference sequence).

The J gene is TRBJ2-3, the V gene TRBV5-4, with 9 nucleotides matching TRBD2. Germline CDR1 reads SGHNT; CDR2 reads YYREEE (reference sequence). After removal of 4 bases from V and 7 bases from J, the junction contained 22 bases not matched to a gene. The CDR3 is 19 amino acids. CDR3 loop: CASSPPPWLAGKGKNTQYF. In DNA, the CDR3 is TGTGCCAGCAGCCCACCCCCGTGGCTAGCGGGGAAGGGTAAGAATACGCAGTATTTT.